This T cell receptor (beta chain) was sequenced during a study of cytomegalovirus exposure and HLA in healthy donors. Study-level points and caveats: Under in vitro conditions, a few CMV-associated chains were confirmed as specific for CMV antigens.

The data were produced by immunoSEQ multiplex PCR, yet TCRdb's version contains in-frame clones alone and is incomplete. The table records roughly 230,000 clones, 90% of them present only once. The CDR3 extends over 17 amino acids. V was trimmed by 5 bases and J by 8 bases, leaving 24 bases between them. CDR1 and CDR2 from the germline V gene are MNHEY and SMNVEV (reference sequence). Notes on this clone: Its antigen is not identified.

Sequenced material: PBMCs. The sequence was collected from a woman in her thirties in good health and CMV-seronegative. This chain connects TRBV27 to TRBJ1-4; a possible D gene is TRBD1 (5 bases). The CDR3 coding sequence is TGTGCCAGCAGTCCCCAGGCCGGACGGATGGGGGAGGAAAAACTGTTTTTT. Its protein product is CASSPQAGRMGEEKLFF.